Detailed here is one T cell receptor beta chain. This sample is drawn from a study of T cell responses to AZD1222 COVID-19 vaccine. The data were produced by immunoSEQ multiplex PCR, yet TCRdb's version contains in-frame clones alone and is incomplete. The sample yields more than 100,000 clones, about 90% seen once. V lost 2 bases to trimming and J lost 4 bases, with 14 bases between them. CDR3 length: 15 amino acids. The germline V gene encodes CDR1 KGHDR and CDR2 SFDVKD. The clonotype was recovered from an adult in good health. The input for sequencing was peripheral blood, taken on day 0 of AZD1222 vaccination. The chain employs TRBV24-1 and TRBJ2-7; D is possibly TRBD1 (5 bases). The CDR3 region is CATSDSQGHGYEQYF. The CDR3 DNA reads TGTGCCACCAGTGATTCCCAGGGCCACGGGTACGAGCAGTACTTC.